The rows below give T cell receptor beta chains drawn from one sample of a study of cytomegalovirus exposure and HLA in healthy donors. The method was immunoSEQ multiplex PCR; TCRdb's version includes in-frame clones alone and lacks a portion of them. This table holds tens of thousands of clones, approximately 80% found once. Specimen: PBMCs. All receptors come from a woman between 40 and 55 years old in good health and CMV-seropositive. Each CDR3 is given with its conserved first and last residue. The order of the fields is clone size, D gene, CDR3 length, J gene, V gene, CDR3 protein, CDR3 DNA. A D gene is named only where the DNA matches it firmly. Clone size appears in some rows only: once, few, many, or a class for an expanded clone.

clone_size: .
d_call: .
cdr3_length: 13
j_call: TRBJ2-3
v_call: TRBV29-1
cdr3_aa: CSGGDLGTDTQYF
cdr3_nt: TGCAGCGGGGGGGATTTGGGCACAGATACGCAGTATTTT

clone_size: .
d_call: TRBD1
cdr3_length: 16
j_call: TRBJ1-4
v_call: TRBV28
cdr3_aa: CASSLLPGQGNEKLFF
cdr3_nt: TGTGCCAGCAGTTTACTCCCGGGACAGGGGAACGAAAAACTGTTTTTT

clone_size: .
d_call: TRBD2
cdr3_length: 16
j_call: TRBJ2-7
v_call: TRBV5-1
cdr3_aa: CASSIDPGLAGGAQYF
cdr3_nt: TGCGCCAGCAGCATAGACCCGGGACTAGCGGGGGGGGCGCAGTACTTC

clone_size: few
d_call: .
cdr3_length: 16
j_call: TRBJ1-6
v_call: TRBV7-2
cdr3_aa: CASSLQWSSYNSPLHF
cdr3_nt: TGTGCCAGCAGCTTACAATGGAGCTCCTATAATTCACCCCTCCACTTT

clone_size: .
d_call: .
cdr3_length: 14
j_call: TRBJ1-1
v_call: TRBV5-6
cdr3_aa: CASSFSHPSTEAFF
cdr3_nt: TGTGCCAGCAGCTTTTCTCATCCGAGCACTGAAGCTTTCTTT

clone_size: .
d_call: TRBD2
cdr3_length: 15
j_call: TRBJ2-3
v_call: TRBV5-1
cdr3_aa: CASSLISGGTGTQYF
cdr3_nt: TGCGCCAGCAGCTTAATTAGCGGGGGGACCGGCACGCAGTATTTT

clone_size: .
d_call: .
cdr3_length: 13
j_call: TRBJ2-2
v_call: TRBV30
cdr3_aa: CACIRTNTGELFF
cdr3_nt: TGTGCCTGCATACGGACAAACACCGGGGAGCTGTTTTTT

clone_size: .
d_call: .
cdr3_length: 18
j_call: TRBJ2-4
v_call: TRBV4-1
cdr3_aa: CASSPIPRTRGALNIQYF
cdr3_nt: TGCGCCAGCAGCCCCATACCCCGGACTCGGGGGGCGCTAAACATTCAGTACTTC

clone_size: .
d_call: .
cdr3_length: 13
j_call: TRBJ1-1
v_call: TRBV9
cdr3_aa: CASSVVTAAEAFF
cdr3_nt: TGTGCCAGCAGCGTAGTTACAGCGGCTGAAGCTTTCTTT

clone_size: .
d_call: .
cdr3_length: 13
j_call: TRBJ2-3
v_call: TRBV6-5
cdr3_aa: CASSYLFGDTQYF
cdr3_nt: TGTGCCAGCAGTTACTTATTCGGGGATACGCAGTATTTT

clone_size: .
d_call: TRBD1
cdr3_length: 17
j_call: TRBJ2-4
v_call: TRBV28
cdr3_aa: CASSLFDRGPAKNIQYF
cdr3_nt: TGTGCCAGCAGTTTGTTTGACAGGGGGCCTGCCAAAAACATTCAGTACTTC

clone_size: few
d_call: .
cdr3_length: 12
j_call: TRBJ2-7
v_call: TRBV6-5
cdr3_aa: CFKQKAAYEQYF
cdr3_nt: TGTTTCAAGCAGAAGGCGGCATACGAGCAGTACTTC

clone_size: .
d_call: TRBD1
cdr3_length: 14
j_call: TRBJ1-5
v_call: TRBV28
cdr3_aa: CASTPGTGFQPQHF
cdr3_nt: TGTGCCAGCACCCCCGGGACAGGATTTCAGCCCCAGCATTTT

clone_size: .
d_call: .
cdr3_length: 14
j_call: TRBJ2-6
v_call: TRBV25-1
cdr3_aa: CASRSGSGANVLTF
cdr3_nt: TGTGCCAGCCGCTCAGGTTCTGGGGCCAACGTCCTGACTTTC

clone_size: .
d_call: .
cdr3_length: 14
j_call: TRBJ1-5
v_call: TRBV25-1
cdr3_aa: CASSESISGSPQHF
cdr3_nt: TGTGCCAGCAGTGAGAGTATCTCGGGGTCGCCCCAGCATTTT

clone_size: .
d_call: .
cdr3_length: 13
j_call: TRBJ1-1
v_call: TRBV5-6
cdr3_aa: CASMLGRNTEAFF
cdr3_nt: TGTGCCAGCATGCTTGGGCGGAACACTGAAGCTTTCTTT

clone_size: .
d_call: .
cdr3_length: 14
j_call: TRBJ1-6
v_call: TRBV13
cdr3_aa: CASSLSSRNSPPHF
cdr3_nt: TGTGCCAGCAGCTTGTCTAGTCGGAATTCACCCCCCCACTTT

clone_size: .
d_call: .
cdr3_length: 14
j_call: TRBJ2-5
v_call: TRBV5-6
cdr3_aa: CASSLYGQRETQYF
cdr3_nt: TGTGCCAGCAGCTTGTACGGACAAAGGGAGACCCAGTACTTC

clone_size: few
d_call: .
cdr3_length: 15
j_call: TRBJ1-1
v_call: TRBV5-1
cdr3_aa: CASSLWSGMNTEAFF
cdr3_nt: TGCGCCAGCAGCTTGTGGTCAGGGATGAACACTGAAGCTTTCTTT

clone_size: .
d_call: TRBD1
cdr3_length: 14
j_call: TRBJ2-2
v_call: TRBV2
cdr3_aa: CASSNRGFTGELFF
cdr3_nt: TGTGCCAGCAGCAACAGGGGATTCACCGGGGAGCTGTTTTTT

clone_size: .
d_call: .
cdr3_length: 15
j_call: TRBJ2-3
v_call: TRBV4-3
cdr3_aa: CASSQAEGGADTQYF
cdr3_nt: TGCGCCAGCAGCCAAGCGGAGGGCGGAGCAGATACGCAGTATTTT